One sample yielded the 21 T cell receptor beta chains listed below, sequenced in a study of identical twins. MiXCR, applied by TCRdb to the 5' RACE reads, yields one record per CDR3 protein. Here the sample spans hundreds of thousands of distinct CDR3 sequences, around 9.7% being singletons. This sample was shared with a second study, whose subject was yellow fever vaccine responses in identical twins.

Sequenced input: CD8+ T cells sorted from blood. The source is a woman under 30 in good health.

This clonotype has a count of ten or more. Here the CDR3 reads CASSSDAFYEQYF. The CDR3 DNA is TGTGCCAGCAGTTCGGACGCATTCTACGAGCAGTACTTC. The chain joins TRBV12-3 or TRBV12-4 to TRBJ2-7; D gene unclear. The germline V and J ends were trimmed by 4 bases and 3 bases, with 10 bases remaining between them. This CDR3 is built from 13 residues.

This clonotype was counted many times. V gene TRBV5-6 combines with J gene TRBJ2-7; TRBD1 agrees at 7 bases. CDR1 and CDR2 from the germline V gene are SGHDT and YYEEEE. The CDR3 sequence is 13 residues long. Trimming cost V 2 bases and J 6 bases; bases outside gene matches: 5. In DNA form, the CDR3 reads TGTGCCAGCAGCTTACGACAGGGAATCGAGCAGTACTTC. It is translated as CASSLRQGIEQYF. Complete variable domain (other parts from reference TRBV5-6 and TRBJ2-7): DAGVTQSPTHLIKTRGQQVTLRCSPKSGHDTVSWYQQALGQGPQFIFQYYEEEERQRGNFPDRFSGHQFPNYSSELNVNALLLGDSALYLCASSLRQGIEQYFGPGTRLTVT.

This clonotype was observed at least ten times. The chain recombines TRBV4-3 with TRBJ2-7; a weak D match, TRBD2 (5 bases). There are 16 residues in the CDR3. The ends were cut back, 1 base at V and 4 bases at J, with 17 bases in the middle. Germline loops: CDR1 LGHNA, CDR2 YSLEER. The DNA for the CDR3 is TGCGCCAGCAGCCAAGGAGTTGTAACAGCGGCTTACGAGCAGTACTTC. Translated, it gives CASSQGVVTAAYEQYF.

Ten or more counts support this clonotype. The chain combines TRBV7-8 with TRBJ2-5; D may be TRBD1 or TRBD2 (5 bases each). The germline V gene has CDR1 SGHVS and CDR2 FQNEAQ. Between the trimmed V and J ends, which lost 1 base and 1 base, there was a span of 7 bases. CDR3 length: 14 residues. CDR3 in DNA: TGTGCCAGCAGCTTAGGAGGGGTCCAAGAGACCCAGTACTTC. Protein: CASSLGGVQETQYF.

This clonotype turned up a few times. V gene TRBV24-1 combines with J gene TRBJ2-7; 7 bases are shared with TRBD2. Germline loops: CDR1 KGHDR, CDR2 SFDVKD. The CDR3 is 16 amino acids. V was clipped by 2 bases and J by 2 bases; unmatched bases: 8. The CDR3 is CATSDSPRGGPYEQYF. CDR3 DNA sequence: TGTGCCACCAGTGATTCACCACGGGGAGGGCCCTACGAGCAGTACTTC.

This clonotype was recorded at least ten times. V gene TRBV7-9 combines with J gene TRBJ2-1; D remains unclear. V lost 6 bases, J lost 1 base, and 19 bases lay in between. The germline CDR1 and CDR2 sequences are SEHNR and FQNEAQ (reference sequence). CDR3 length: 17 residues. The CDR3 nucleotides are TGTGCCAGCAGAAAAGGCGGCGCCCCTGGGTCCTACAATGAGCAGTTCTTC. The encoded protein is CASRKGGAPGSYNEQFF.

This clonotype has more than one count but fewer than ten. The chain carries TRBV11-2 and TRBJ2-1; the D is unclear. The germline CDR1 and CDR2 sequences are SGHAT and FQNNGV. Between the trimmed V and J ends, which lost 4 bases and 4 bases, there was a span of 5 bases. The CDR3 sequence is 12 residues long. The CDR3: CASSSLYNEQFF. The CDR3 DNA reads TGTGCCAGCAGCTCACTATACAATGAGCAGTTCTTC.

J is TRBJ2-1 and V is TRBV2, with TRBD2 matching over 8 bases. CDR3 size: 14 residues. V shed 4 bases, J shed 6 bases, and the junction held 5 bases outside the gene matches. Germline CDR1 reads SNHLY; CDR2 reads FYNNEI. The CDR3 is CASSVRGGSNEQFF. The CDR3 DNA follows: TGTGCCAGCAGTGTACGGGGGGGCAGCAATGAGCAGTTCTTC.

This clonotype appeared many times. The chain joins TRBV21-1 to TRBJ2-1; whether TRBD2, the table's D call, matches the DNA was not checked. TRBV21-1 is a pseudogene. This CDR3 comprises 17 residues. CDR3 in amino acids: CASSKCSGRALRYEQFF. Written as DNA, the CDR3 is TGTGCCAGCAGCAAATGTAGCGGGAGGGCCCTGCGGTATGAGCAGTTCTTC.

This clonotype was seen at least ten times. The rearrangement joins TRBV6-4 to TRBJ2-1; 8 bases are a match to TRBD2. The CDR3 extends over 15 amino acids. CDR1 and CDR2 from the germline V gene are MRHNA and SNTAGT. The junction had 7 bases not matched to a gene; V was cut back by 5 bases and J by 4 bases. Here the CDR3 DNA reads TGTGCCAGCAGTCCGGGGGGGGAGGCGTACAATGAGCAGTTCTTC. Encoded protein: CASSPGGEAYNEQFF.

This clonotype was picked up many times. This chain connects TRBV5-1 to TRBJ2-6; D not certain. Trimming took 0 bases from V and 4 from J, leaving 11 bases between them. The CDR3 has 16 residues. Per the germline V gene, CDR1 is SGHRS and CDR2 is YFSETQ. This chain's CDR3 is CASSLEISGGANVLTF. For the CDR3, the DNA is TGCGCCAGCAGCTTGGAAATCTCAGGAGGGGCCAACGTCCTGACTTTC.

This clonotype showed up many times. The rearrangement links TRBV5-6 to TRBJ2-2; 7 bases match TRBD2. Trimming cost V 3 bases and J 5 bases; bases outside gene matches: 10. Germline V lookup: CDR1 SGHDT, CDR2 YYEEEE. There are 16 residues in the CDR3. CDR3 coding DNA: TGTGCCAGCAGCTCTCGTCAGCGGGGAGGAACCGGGGAGCTGTTTTTT. Residues: CASSSRQRGGTGELFF.

This chain connects TRBV9 to TRBJ2-2, with TRBD2 as a possible D gene (7 bases). Trimming removed 0 bases at V and 5 bases at J, with 14 bases between. Germline values: CDR1 SGDLS, CDR2 YYNGEE. CDR3 length equals 16 residues. This CDR3 is CASSVDGGGGTGELFF. DNA for the CDR3: TGTGCCAGCAGCGTAGATGGAGGGGGGGGTACCGGGGAGCTGTTTTTT.

This sequence joins TRBV6-1 and TRBJ2-1, with TRBD2 matching over 8 bases. The CDR3 consists of 15 residues. The V gene end was trimmed by 6 bases and the J gene end by 6 bases; junction bases not matched to a gene: 10. Germline-derived CDR1 and CDR2 are MNHNS and SASEGT. In nucleotides, the CDR3 is TGTGCCAGCAGGGTAGCGGGACCCCAGGGCAATGAGCAGTTCTTC. It encodes CASRVAGPQGNEQFF.

This clonotype was detected a few times. The V and J genes are TRBV11-1 and TRBJ2-2, with 9 bases identical to TRBD2. This CDR3 spans 16 amino acids. Germline loops: CDR1 SGHAT, CDR2 FQDESV (reference sequence). J was trimmed by 5 bases and V by 5 bases; bases with no gene match: 9. CDR3 loop: CASSAPGLAGTGELFF. The DNA for the CDR3 is TGTGCCAGCAGCGCACCGGGACTAGCAGGAACCGGGGAGCTGTTTTTT.

In its sample, this clonotype was seen many times. The rearrangement links TRBV9 to TRBJ2-7; TRBD2 matches at 8 bases. V lost 0 bases and J lost 6; bases outside the gene matches: 14. CDR1 and CDR2 (germline): SGDLS, YYNGEE. This CDR3 is 17 amino acids long. The CDR3 protein is CASSVDDGSGSSREQYF. In DNA, the CDR3 is TGTGCCAGCAGCGTAGATGACGGGAGCGGGAGTTCCCGCGAGCAGTACTTC.

This clonotype was seen at least ten times. The chain carries TRBV12-3 or TRBV12-4 and TRBJ2-3; 12 bases match TRBD2. The ends lost 5 bases at V and 4 bases at J; junction bases unmatched: 4. The CDR3 contains 15 residues. The CDR3 sequence: CASSRTSGVADTQYF. In nucleotides, the CDR3 is TGTGCCAGCAGTCGGACTAGCGGGGTGGCAGATACGCAGTATTTT.

With respect to this clonotype: Given a much more abundant clone one base away, this may be a read error. The chain joins TRBV14 to TRBJ1-2, with 7 bases matching TRBD1. J was trimmed by 9 bases and V by 2 bases; bases with no gene match: 6. The CDR3 length is 13 residues. Germline CDR1 reads SGHDN; CDR2 reads FVKESK. The CDR3 loop reads CASSQLQGYSYTF. The CDR3 DNA reads TGTGCCAGCAGCCAACTACAGGGGTATAGCTACACCTTC.

In this sample, this clonotype turned up a few times. This chain joins TRBV7-8 and TRBJ2-2, with D possibly matching TRBD2 (6 bases). The germline V gene encodes CDR1 SGHVS and CDR2 FQNEAQ. The CDR3 consists of 14 residues. Trimming removed 5 bases from V and 5 bases from J, with 12 bases in between. CDR3 nucleotide sequence: TGTGCCAGCAGCCACCCTGGGGGGACCGGGGAGCTGTTTTTT. Translated, it gives CASSHPGGTGELFF.

This clonotype was recorded many times. V usage is TRBV15 and J usage is TRBJ1-6, with D perhaps TRBD1 (5 bases). The germline CDR1 and CDR2 sequences are LNHNV and YYDKDF (reference sequence). The CDR3 consists of 16 residues. V was clipped by 2 bases and J by 9 bases, with 17 bases between them. CDR3 sequence (DNA): TGTGCCACCAGCAGAAATGACCCCGGACATCCTTCACCCCTCCACTTT. Translating gives CATSRNDPGHPSPLHF.

In its sample, this clonotype was seen once. This chain links TRBV20-1 with TRBJ1-2; D is unresolved. CDR1 is DFQATT, CDR2 SNEGSKA, per germline (reference sequence). The CDR3 spans 11 residues. CDR3 DNA sequence: TGCAGGCTCCCCTTTGACTATGGCTACACCTTC. As protein: CRLPFDYGYTF.